The present TCR beta chain was sequenced within a study of human T cells and chemical hapten exposure (dated by TCRdb to about 2021). Regarding the research as a whole: For sensitization, 2% DPC in acetone was applied to a 2 cm by 2 cm area of upper inner arm skin. Patients additionally received weekly therapeutic DPC doses to the scalp throughout the approximately 22-week study period. Patch testing was done on the upper back using Finn chambers containing 0.01% DPC, and results were scored after 6 days according to International Contact Dermatitis Research Group standards. Most of the patients in the cohort were female, and the cohort covered alopecia areata with under or over 50% scalp involvement, alopecia totalis and alopecia universalis. Libraries were pooled for sequencing, and variation in per-sample TCR yields was attributed mainly to small differences in library volumes within the pool. The study tracked peripheral blood TCR repertoire changes in vivo during primary and secondary sensitization to the hapten diphenylcyclopropenone (DPC) in alopecia patients. Patient blood was sampled pre-sensitization (week 0) and at 2, 6 and about 24 weeks after DPC sensitization. Twenty-nine alopecia patients provided blood for TCR sequencing at one to four time points (pre-sensitization, 2, 6 and 24 weeks).

Its CDR3 holds 12 amino acids, cysteine through phenylalanine. The retained sequence is limited to the CDR3, 36 bases, with the frame set at the first base. V drops 2 bases and J drops 15 bases, leaving 14 bases in between. Taken from the germline V gene, the CDR1 and CDR2 loops are MNHEY and SVGEGT. The method was RACE. The sequencer listed for this sample is NextSeq 500. During library preparation, unique molecular identifiers were attached to individual cDNA molecules so that TCRs could be counted in a quantitative, reproducible way. Each blood RNA sample was used to sequence both TCR alpha and TCR beta chains. Processing in the source paper ran as follows. Samples had a median of roughly 91,000 TCRs, with a range from roughly 20,000 to 690,600. The Decombinator software suite was used to annotate the V, J and CDR3 of the TCR reads. To make PS versus PT1 abundance plots, every sample was subsampled to the same number of TCRs (28,000). Expanded TCRs were defined as absent before sensitization and observed at least eight times at the 2-week time point. Through fastp at Q25 and MiXCR, TCRdb rebuilt clones from the public reads, retaining in-frame beta chains. Every CDR3 protein is listed once, alongside the most common genes and DNA of its rows. The authors' filters were not applied to this entry. The sample table holds 80,000 to 95,000 distinct CDR3 sequences, of which approximately 10% were seen once. The ten largest clones add up to 2.2% of the sample.

The sample's time point, from its label and the paper: patch test 2, 6 weeks after DPC sensitization. The treatment or condition label here, explained by the study, means: therapeutic diphenylcyclopropenone sensitization with weekly scalp DPC. Blood at each patch-test visit was drawn before the patch test was applied. To be eligible, patients had to be aged 18 to 70, diagnosed with alopecia and judged suitable for DPC therapy, while pregnant patients were excluded. Unfractionated whole blood was collected in Tempus Blood RNA tubes, and total RNA was extracted from that blood. Details on this clonotype: Its recognized antigen is unknown. No much larger clone is present one base from it, and per-base qualities are unavailable.

Results the study describes overall, beyond this receptor: Expanded TCRs formed significantly more large CDR3 similarity clusters than pre-sensitization or healthy control sets, consistent with antigen-driven responses. Because every patient had alopecia, a presumed autoimmune disease, the patients' immune response might differ from that of healthy individuals. Patch test score correlated positively with the number of PT1 expanded TCRs, reaching significance at thresholds 8, 16 and 32 but not at 4. The number of TCRs above 1 in 1000 frequency did not change with DPC sensitization; there was no evidence of global repertoire structure alterations. After repeated subsampling, changes were observed in the strength of the expansion versus patch-test correlation and in the threshold at which the correlation became significant.

This receptor was obtained from a man aged 35-49 years with alopecia areata. Some clones in this sample may be carry-over from other donors' samples. The rearranged chain carries TRBV6-2 or TRBV6-3 and TRBJ2-1; no D gene is confidently identified. The sample was whole blood, taken in connection with sensitization to the hapten diphenylcyclopropenone (DPC). The DNA sequence is as follows: TGTGCCAGCAGTTACCATTCTCTAGACCGGTTCTTC. It translates to CASSYHSLDRFF.